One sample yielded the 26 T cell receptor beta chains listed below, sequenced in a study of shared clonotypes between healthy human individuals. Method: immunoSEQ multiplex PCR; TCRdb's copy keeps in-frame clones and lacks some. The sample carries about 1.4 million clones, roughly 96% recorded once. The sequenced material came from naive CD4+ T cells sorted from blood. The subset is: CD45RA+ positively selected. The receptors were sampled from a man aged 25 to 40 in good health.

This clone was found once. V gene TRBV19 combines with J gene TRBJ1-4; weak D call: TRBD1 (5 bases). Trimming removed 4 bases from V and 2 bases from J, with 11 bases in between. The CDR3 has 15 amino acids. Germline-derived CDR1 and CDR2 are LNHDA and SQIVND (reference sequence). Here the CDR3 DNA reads TGTGCCAGTAGTAGCAGGGAGAATACTAATGAAAAACTGTTTTTT. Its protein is CASSSRENTNEKLFF.

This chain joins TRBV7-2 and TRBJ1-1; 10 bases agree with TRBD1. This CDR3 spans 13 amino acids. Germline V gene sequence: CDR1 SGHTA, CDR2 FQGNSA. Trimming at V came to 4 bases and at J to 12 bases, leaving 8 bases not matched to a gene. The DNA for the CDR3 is TGTGCCAGCAGCTACGACCGGACAGGGGGTACTTTCTTT. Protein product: CASSYDRTGGTFF. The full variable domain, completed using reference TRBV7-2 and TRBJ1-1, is GAGVSQSPSNKVTEKGKDVELRCDPISGHTALYWYRQSLGQGLEFLIYFQGNSAPDKSGLPSDRFSAERTGGSVSTLTIQRTQQEDSAVYLCASSYDRTGGTFFGQGTRLTVV.

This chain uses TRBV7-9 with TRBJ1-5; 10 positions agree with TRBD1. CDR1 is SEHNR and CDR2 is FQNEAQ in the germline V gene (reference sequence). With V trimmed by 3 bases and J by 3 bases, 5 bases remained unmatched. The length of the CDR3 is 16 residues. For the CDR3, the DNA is TGTGCCAGCAGCTTCTCGGACAGGGGGTTCAATCAGCCCCAGCATTTT. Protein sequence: CASSFSDRGFNQPQHF.

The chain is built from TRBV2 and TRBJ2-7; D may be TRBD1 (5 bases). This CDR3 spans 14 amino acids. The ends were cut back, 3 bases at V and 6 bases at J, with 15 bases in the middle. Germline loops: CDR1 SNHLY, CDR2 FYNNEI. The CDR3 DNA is TGTGCCAGCAGTGACTTGCAGGGAATCGTCGAGCAGTACTTC. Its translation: CASSDLQGIVEQYF.

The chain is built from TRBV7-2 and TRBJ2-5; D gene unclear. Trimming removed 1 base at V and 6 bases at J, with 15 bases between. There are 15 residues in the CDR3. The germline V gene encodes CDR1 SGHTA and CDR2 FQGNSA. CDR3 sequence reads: CASSLVLYTEKTQYF. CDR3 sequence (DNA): TGTGCCAGCAGCTTAGTTCTATACACAGAGAAGACCCAGTACTTC.

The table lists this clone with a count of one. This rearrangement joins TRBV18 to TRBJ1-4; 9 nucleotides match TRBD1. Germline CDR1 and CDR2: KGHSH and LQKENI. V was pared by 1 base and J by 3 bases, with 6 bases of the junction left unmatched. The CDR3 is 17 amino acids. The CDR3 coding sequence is TGTGCCAGCTCACCACGGACAGGGGCGCTTTCTAATGAAAAACTGTTTTTT. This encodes CASSPRTGALSNEKLFF. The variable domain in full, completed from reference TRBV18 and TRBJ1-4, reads NAGVMQNPRHLVRRRGQEARLRCSPMKGHSHVYWYRQLPEEGLKFMVYLQKENIIDESGMPKERFSAEFPKEGPSILRIQQVVRGDSAAYFCASSPRTGALSNEKLFFGSGTQLSVL.

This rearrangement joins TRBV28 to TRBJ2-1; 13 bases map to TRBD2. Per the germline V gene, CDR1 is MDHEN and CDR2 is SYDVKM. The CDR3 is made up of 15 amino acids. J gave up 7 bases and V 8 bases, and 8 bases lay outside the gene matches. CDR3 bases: TGTGCCAGCGATAGACTAGCGGGAGGTCGGAATGAGCAGTTCTTC. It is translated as CASDRLAGGRNEQFF.

CDR3 coding DNA: TGTGCCAGCAGTGCAGGACAGTCATTAGGGAAGTACTTC. It specifies CASSAGQSLGKYF. The chain couples TRBV2 to TRBJ2-4; TRBD1 is a possible D gene (6 bases). Trimming removed 4 bases at V and 14 bases at J, with 18 bases between. Germline V gene lookup returns CDR1 SNHLY and CDR2 FYNNEI. The CDR3 spans 13 residues.

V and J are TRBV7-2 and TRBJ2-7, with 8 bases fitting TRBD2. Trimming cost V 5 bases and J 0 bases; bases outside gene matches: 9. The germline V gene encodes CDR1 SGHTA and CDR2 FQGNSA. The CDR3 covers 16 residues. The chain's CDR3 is CASSQGSGLASYEQYF. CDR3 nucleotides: TGTGCCAGCAGCCAAGGCAGCGGACTAGCCTCCTACGAGCAGTACTTC.

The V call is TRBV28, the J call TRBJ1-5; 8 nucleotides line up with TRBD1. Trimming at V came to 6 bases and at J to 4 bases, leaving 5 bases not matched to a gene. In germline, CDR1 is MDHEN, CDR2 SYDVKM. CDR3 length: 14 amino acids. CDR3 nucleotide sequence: TGTGCCAGCAGGCAGACAGGGGCGAATCAGCCCCAGCATTTT. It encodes CASRQTGANQPQHF. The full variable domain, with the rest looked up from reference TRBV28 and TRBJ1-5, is DVKVTQSSRYLVKRTGEKVFLECVQDMDHENMFWYRQDPGLGLRLIYFSYDVKMKEKGDIPEGYSVSREKKERFSLILESASTNQTSMYLCASRQTGANQPQHFGDGTRLSIL.

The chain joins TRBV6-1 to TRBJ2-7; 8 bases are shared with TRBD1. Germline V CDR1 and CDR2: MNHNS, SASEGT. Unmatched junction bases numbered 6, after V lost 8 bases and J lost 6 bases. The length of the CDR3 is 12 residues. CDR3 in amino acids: CASGFGTGEQYF. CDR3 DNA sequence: TGTGCCAGCGGATTTGGGACAGGCGAGCAGTACTTC.

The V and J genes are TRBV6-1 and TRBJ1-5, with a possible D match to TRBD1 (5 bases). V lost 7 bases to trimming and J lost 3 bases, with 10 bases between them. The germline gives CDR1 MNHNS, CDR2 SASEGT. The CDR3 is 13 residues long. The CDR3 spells CASKGQPNQPQHF. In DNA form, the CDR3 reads TGTGCCAGCAAAGGACAACCCAATCAGCCCCAGCATTTT.

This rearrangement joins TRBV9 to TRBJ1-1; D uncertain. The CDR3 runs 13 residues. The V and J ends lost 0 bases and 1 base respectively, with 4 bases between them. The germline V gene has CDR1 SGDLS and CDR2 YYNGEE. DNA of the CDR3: TGTGCCAGCAGCGTAGTACAGAACACTGAAGCTTTCTTT. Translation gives CASSVVQNTEAFF.

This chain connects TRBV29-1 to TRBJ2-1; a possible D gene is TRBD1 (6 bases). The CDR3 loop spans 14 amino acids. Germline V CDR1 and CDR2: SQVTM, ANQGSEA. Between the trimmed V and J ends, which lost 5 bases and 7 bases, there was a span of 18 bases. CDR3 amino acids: CSVLRGSRANEQFF. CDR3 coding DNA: TGCAGCGTTCTTAGGGGGTCTCGAGCGAATGAGCAGTTCTTC.

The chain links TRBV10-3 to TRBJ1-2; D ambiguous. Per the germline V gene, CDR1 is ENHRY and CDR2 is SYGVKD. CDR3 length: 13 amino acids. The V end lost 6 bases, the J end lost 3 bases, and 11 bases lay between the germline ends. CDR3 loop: CAISEARDYGYTF. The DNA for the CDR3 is TGTGCCATCAGCGAGGCACGGGACTATGGCTACACCTTC.

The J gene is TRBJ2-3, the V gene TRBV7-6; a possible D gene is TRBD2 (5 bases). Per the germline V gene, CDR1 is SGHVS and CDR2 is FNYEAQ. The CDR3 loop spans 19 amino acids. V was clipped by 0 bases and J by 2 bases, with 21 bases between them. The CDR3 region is CASSLAVASRTFNTDTQYF. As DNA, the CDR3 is TGTGCCAGCAGCTTAGCCGTGGCTAGCAGAACGTTTAACACAGATACGCAGTATTTT.

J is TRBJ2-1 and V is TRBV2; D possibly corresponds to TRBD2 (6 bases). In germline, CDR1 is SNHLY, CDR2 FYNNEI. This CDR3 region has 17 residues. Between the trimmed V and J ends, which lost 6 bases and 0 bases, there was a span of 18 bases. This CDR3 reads CASRKLGTPSSYNEQFF. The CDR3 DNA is TGTGCCAGCAGAAAGCTTGGGACTCCAAGCTCCTACAATGAGCAGTTCTTC.

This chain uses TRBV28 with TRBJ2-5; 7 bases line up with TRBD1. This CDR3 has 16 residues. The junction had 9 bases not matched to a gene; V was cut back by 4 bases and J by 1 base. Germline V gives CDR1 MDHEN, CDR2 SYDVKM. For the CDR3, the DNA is TGTGCCAGCAGTTACAGGGGCCCCTCCTCCCAAGAGACCCAGTACTTC. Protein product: CASSYRGPSSQETQYF.

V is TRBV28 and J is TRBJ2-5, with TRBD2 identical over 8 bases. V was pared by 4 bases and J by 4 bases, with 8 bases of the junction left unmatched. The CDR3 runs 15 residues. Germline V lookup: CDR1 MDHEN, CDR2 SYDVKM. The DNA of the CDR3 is TGTGCCAGCAGTTCTCTCGCGGGAGGACGAGAGACCCAGTACTTC. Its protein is CASSSLAGGRETQYF.

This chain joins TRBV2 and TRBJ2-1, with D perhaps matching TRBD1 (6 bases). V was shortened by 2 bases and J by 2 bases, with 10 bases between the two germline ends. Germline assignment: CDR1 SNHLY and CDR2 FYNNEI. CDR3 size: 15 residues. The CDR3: CASSEPQGTYNEQFF. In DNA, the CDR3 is TGTGCCAGCAGTGAACCGCAGGGGACCTACAATGAGCAGTTCTTC.

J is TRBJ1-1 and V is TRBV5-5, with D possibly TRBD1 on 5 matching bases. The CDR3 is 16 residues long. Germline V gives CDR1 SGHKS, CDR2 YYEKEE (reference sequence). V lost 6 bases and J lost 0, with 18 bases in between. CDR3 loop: CASKGAGGSLNTEAFF. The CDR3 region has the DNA TGTGCCAGCAAAGGGGCCGGGGGGAGCCTGAACACTGAAGCTTTCTTT.

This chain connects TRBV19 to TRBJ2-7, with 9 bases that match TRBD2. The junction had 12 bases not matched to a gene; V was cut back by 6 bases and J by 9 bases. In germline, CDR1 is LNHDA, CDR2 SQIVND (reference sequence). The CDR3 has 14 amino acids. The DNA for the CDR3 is TGTGCCAGTAGACCCACTAGCGGGTGGGCCGGGCAGTACTTC. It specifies CASRPTSGWAGQYF.

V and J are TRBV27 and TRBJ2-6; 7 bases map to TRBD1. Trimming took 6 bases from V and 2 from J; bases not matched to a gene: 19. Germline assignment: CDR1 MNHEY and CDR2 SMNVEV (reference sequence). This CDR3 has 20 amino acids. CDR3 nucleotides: TGTGCCAGCAGACCTCGACAGGGCGGTTTGTTGACTCCTGGGGCCAACGTCCTGACTTTC. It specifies CASRPRQGGLLTPGANVLTF. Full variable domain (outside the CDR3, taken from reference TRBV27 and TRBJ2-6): EAQVTQNPRYLITVTGKKLTVTCSQNMNHEYMSWYRQDPGLGLRQIYYSMNVEVTDKGDVPEGYKVSRKEKRNFPLILESPSPNQTSLYFCASRPRQGGLLTPGANVLTFGAGSRLTVL.

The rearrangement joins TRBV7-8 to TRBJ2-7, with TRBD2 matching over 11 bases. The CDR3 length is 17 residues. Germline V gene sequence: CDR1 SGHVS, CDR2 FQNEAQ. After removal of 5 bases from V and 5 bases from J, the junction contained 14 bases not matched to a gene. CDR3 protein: CASSPGSLAGGFNEQYF. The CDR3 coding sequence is TGTGCCAGCAGCCCAGGGTCCCTAGCGGGAGGTTTCAACGAGCAGTACTTC. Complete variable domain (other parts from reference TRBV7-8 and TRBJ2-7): GAGVSQSPRYKVAKRGQDVALRCDPISGHVSLFWYQQALGQGPEFLTYFQNEAQLDKSGLPSDRFFAERPEGSVSTLKIQRTQQEDSAVYLCASSPGSLAGGFNEQYFGPGTRLTVT.

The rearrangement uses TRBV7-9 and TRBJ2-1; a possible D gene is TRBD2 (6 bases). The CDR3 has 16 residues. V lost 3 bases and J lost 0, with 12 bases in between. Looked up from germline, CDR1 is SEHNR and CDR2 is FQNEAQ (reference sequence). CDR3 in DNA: TGTGCCAGCAGCTTGGCGCTGGGGGGCTCCTACAATGAGCAGTTCTTC. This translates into CASSLALGGSYNEQFF. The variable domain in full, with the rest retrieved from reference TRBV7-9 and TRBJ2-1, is DTGVSQNPRHKITKRGQNVTFRCDPISEHNRLYWYRQTLGQGPEFLTYFQNEAQLEKSRLLSDRFSAERPKGSFSTLEIQRTEQGDSAMYLCASSLALGGSYNEQFFGPGTRLTVL.

CDR3 protein: CASSRPGLGYNEQFF. The CDR3 region has the DNA TGTGCCAGCAGCAGACCGGGACTAGGTTACAATGAGCAGTTCTTC. The chain uses TRBV21-1 and TRBJ2-1; the table's D call TRBD2 went unverified against the DNA. TRBV21-1 is a listed pseudogene. The CDR3 spans 15 residues.